A single T cell receptor (beta chain) is shown here with its context. Clones were sequenced by immunoSEQ multiplex PCR, and TCRdb holds only the in-frame ones, with some missing. The sample includes about 180,000 clones, nearly 90% of them seen just once. This entry is derived from a study of control samples from healthy donors and cancer patients. The CDR3 runs 15 residues. CDR1 and CDR2 from the germline V gene are MNHEY and SVGAGI. V was pared by 6 bases and J by 3 bases, with 9 bases of the junction left unmatched. The sequence was obtained from a woman aged 45-60 years in good health. The gene calls are TRBV6-5 and TRBJ1-2; TRBD1 matches at 8 bases. Input material: blood. The CDR3 loop reads CASSFHGQGHYGYTF. The CDR3, as DNA: TGTGCCAGCAGCTTTCACGGACAGGGTCACTATGGCTACACCTTC.